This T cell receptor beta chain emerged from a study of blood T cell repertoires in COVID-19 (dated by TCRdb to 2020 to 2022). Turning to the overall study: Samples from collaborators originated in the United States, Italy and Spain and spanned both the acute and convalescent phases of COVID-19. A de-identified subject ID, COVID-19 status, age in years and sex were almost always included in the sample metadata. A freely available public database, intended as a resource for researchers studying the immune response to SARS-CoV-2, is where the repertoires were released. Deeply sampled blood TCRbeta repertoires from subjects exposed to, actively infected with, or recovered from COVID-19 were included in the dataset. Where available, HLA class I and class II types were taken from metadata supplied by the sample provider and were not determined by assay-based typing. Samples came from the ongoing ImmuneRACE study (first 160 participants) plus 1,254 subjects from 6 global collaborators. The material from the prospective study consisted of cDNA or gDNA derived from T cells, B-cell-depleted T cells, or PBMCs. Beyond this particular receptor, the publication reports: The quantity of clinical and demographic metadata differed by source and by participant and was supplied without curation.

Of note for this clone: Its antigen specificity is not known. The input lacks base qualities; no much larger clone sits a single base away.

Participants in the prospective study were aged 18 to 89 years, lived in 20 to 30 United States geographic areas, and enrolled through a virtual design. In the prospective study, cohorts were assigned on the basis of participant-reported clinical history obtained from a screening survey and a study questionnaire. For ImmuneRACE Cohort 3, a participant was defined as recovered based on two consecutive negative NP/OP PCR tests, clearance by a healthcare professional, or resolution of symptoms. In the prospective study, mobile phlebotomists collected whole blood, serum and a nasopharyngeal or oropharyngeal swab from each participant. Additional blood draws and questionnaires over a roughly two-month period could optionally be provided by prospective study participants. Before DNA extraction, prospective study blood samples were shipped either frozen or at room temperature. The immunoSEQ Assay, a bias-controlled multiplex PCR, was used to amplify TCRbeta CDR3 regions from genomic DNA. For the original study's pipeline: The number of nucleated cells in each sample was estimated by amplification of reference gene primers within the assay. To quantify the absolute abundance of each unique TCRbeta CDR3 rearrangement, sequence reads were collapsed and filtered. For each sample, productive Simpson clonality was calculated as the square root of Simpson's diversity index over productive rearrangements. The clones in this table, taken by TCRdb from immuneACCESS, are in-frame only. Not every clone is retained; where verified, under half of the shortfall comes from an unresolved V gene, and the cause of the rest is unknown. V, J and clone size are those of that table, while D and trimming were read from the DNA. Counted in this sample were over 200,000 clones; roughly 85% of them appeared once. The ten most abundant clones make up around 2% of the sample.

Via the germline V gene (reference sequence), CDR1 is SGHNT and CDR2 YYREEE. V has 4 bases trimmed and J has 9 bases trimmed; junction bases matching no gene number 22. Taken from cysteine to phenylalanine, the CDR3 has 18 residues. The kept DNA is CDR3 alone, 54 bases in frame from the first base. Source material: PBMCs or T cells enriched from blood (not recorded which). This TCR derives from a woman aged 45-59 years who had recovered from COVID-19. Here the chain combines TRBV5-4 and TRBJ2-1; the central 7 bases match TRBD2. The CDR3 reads CASSPTDGIAGLGGEQFF. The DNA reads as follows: TGTGCCAGCAGCCCAACGGACGGGATAGCGGGCCTCGGGGGTGAGCAGTTCTTC. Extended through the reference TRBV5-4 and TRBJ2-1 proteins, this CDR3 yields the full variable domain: ETGVTQSPTHLIKTRGQQVTLRCSSQSGHNTVSWYQQALGQGPQFIFQYYREEENGRGNFPPRFSGLQFPNYSSELNVNALELDDSALYLCASSPTDGIAGLGGEQFFGPGTRLTVL.